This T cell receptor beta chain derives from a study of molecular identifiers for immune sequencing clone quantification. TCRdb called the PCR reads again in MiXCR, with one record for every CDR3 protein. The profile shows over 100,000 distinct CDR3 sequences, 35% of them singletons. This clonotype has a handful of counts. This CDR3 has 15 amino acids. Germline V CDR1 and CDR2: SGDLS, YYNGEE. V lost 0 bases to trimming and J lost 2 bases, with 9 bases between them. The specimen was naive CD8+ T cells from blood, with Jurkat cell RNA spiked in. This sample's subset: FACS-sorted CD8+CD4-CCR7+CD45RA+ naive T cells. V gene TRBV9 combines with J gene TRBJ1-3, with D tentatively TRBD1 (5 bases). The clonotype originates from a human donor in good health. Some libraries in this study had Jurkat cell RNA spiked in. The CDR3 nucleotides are TGTGCCAGCAGCGTAGCTGGGGGAGCTGGAAACACCATATATTTT. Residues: CASSVAGGAGNTIYF.